A single sample gave rise to the 26 T cell receptor beta chains below, sequenced in a study of blood T cells in healthy people across ages. Sample-barcoded 5' priming and a J-beta primer mix drove a second PCR of 7 to 11 cycles. TCRdb itself ran the 5' RACE reads through MiXCR, one entry per CDR3 protein. The repertoire holds fewer than 1,000,000 distinct CDR3 sequences, about half seen once, with roughly 20% in the top ten. Sequenced material: blood. These receptors all stem from a man older than 75 in good health.

This clonotype was detected a few times. CDR3 DNA: TGCAGTGCTAGAGGAGACAGGGGGAATAATCAGCCCCAGCATTTT. Amino acids: CSARGDRGNNQPQHF. The chain employs TRBV20-1 and TRBJ1-5; TRBD1 matches 9 bases. After removal of 1 base from V and 4 bases from J, the junction contained 5 bases not matched to a gene. Germline CDR1 and CDR2: DFQATT and SNEGSKA (reference sequence). The CDR3 has 15 amino acids.

In this sample, this clonotype turned up a few times. The chain carries TRBV14 and TRBJ2-3; 12 nucleotides match TRBD2. Germline V gene sequence: CDR1 SGHDN, CDR2 FVKESK. With V trimmed by 2 bases and J by 4 bases, 4 bases remained unmatched. This CDR3 contains 16 residues. The CDR3 sequence is CASSQTSGRISDTQYF. For the CDR3, the DNA is TGTGCCAGCAGCCAAACTAGCGGGAGGATCTCAGATACGCAGTATTTT.

Only a few counts were recorded for this clonotype. V is TRBV30 and J is TRBJ2-5; 8 bases fit TRBD2. The last part of the DNA fits TRBJ2-7 better; the J call may be wrong. The CDR3 length is 13 residues. Per the germline V gene, CDR1 is GTSNPN and CDR2 is SVGIG (reference sequence). The CDR3 DNA sequence: TGTGCCTGGAGCGGACTAGCTTCCTACGAGCAGTACTTC. As protein: CAWSGLASYEQYF.

The chain couples TRBV28 to TRBJ2-1; D possibly uses TRBD1 or TRBD2 (5 bases each). With 7 bases removed from V and 13 bases from J, the gap between germline ends came to 14 bases. This CDR3 has 11 residues. Germline lookup yields CDR1 MDHEN and CDR2 SYDVKM. The CDR3, as DNA: TGTGCCAGCACAAACCGGGACCGCCAGTTCTTC. Its protein product is CASTNRDRQFF. Based on the CDR3 plus reference TRBV28 and TRBJ2-1, the full variable domain is DVKVTQSSRYLVKRTGEKVFLECVQDMDHENMFWYRQDPGLGLRLIYFSYDVKMKEKGDIPEGYSVSREKKERFSLILESASTNQTSMYLCASTNRDRQFFGPGTRLTVL.

The chain employs TRBV10-2 and TRBJ1-6; D might be TRBD1 (5 bases). The V and J ends lost 2 bases and 8 bases respectively, with 13 bases between them. The length of the CDR3 is 15 residues. In germline, CDR1 is WSHSY, CDR2 SAAADI. In DNA form, the CDR3 reads TGCGCCAGCAGTGAGACGCAGGGAACGGATTCACCCCTCCACTTT. Protein: CASSETQGTDSPLHF.

V gene TRBV18 combines with J gene TRBJ2-5, with TRBD2 matching 7 bases. The V and J ends lost 8 bases and 5 bases, in that order; junction bases with no gene match: 8. CDR1 and CDR2 (germline): KGHSH, LQKENI. CDR3 size: 13 residues. The CDR3 loop reads CASTTSAGETQYF. The CDR3 DNA reads TGTGCCAGCACCACTAGCGCCGGCGAGACCCAGTACTTC. Variable domain in full (rest from reference TRBV18 and TRBJ2-5): NAGVMQNPRHLVRRRGQEARLRCSPMKGHSHVYWYRQLPEEGLKFMVYLQKENIIDESGMPKERFSAEFPKEGPSILRIQQVVRGDSAAYFCASTTSAGETQYFGPGTRLLVL.

The V and J genes are TRBV3-1 and TRBJ2-5; unclear D gene. The DNA end lines up better with TRBJ2-7; the J call may be wrong. CDR3 length: 13 residues. Germline V CDR1 and CDR2: LGHDT, YNNKEL (reference sequence). DNA for the CDR3: TGTGCCAGCAGCCAAGAGTGGAACTACGAGCAGTACTTC. Translating it yields CASSQEWNYEQYF.

This sequence joins TRBV20-1 and TRBJ1-2; 7 bases match TRBD1. The germline V gene encodes CDR1 DFQATT and CDR2 SNEGSKA (reference sequence). The J segment lost 2 bases and the V segment lost 6 bases, leaving 6 bases of the junction unmatched. There are 13 residues in the CDR3. CDR3 nucleotide sequence: TGCAGTGCCCAAACAGGGGAAAACTATGGCTACACCTTC. Its translation is CSAQTGENYGYTF.

This clonotype was recorded many times. The chain couples TRBV6-1 to TRBJ2-5; no clear D gene. V dropped 2 bases and J dropped 0 bases, with 10 bases sitting between them. The CDR3 extends over 15 amino acids. Germline V gives CDR1 MNHNS, CDR2 SASEGT. The CDR3 here is CASSELRAYQETQYF. The DNA of the CDR3 is TGTGCCAGCAGTGAATTAAGAGCTTACCAAGAGACCCAGTACTTC.

The chain employs TRBV7-9 and TRBJ1-1; D is perhaps TRBD1 (5 bases). Germline V gives CDR1 SEHNR, CDR2 FQNEAQ (reference sequence). This CDR3 comprises 16 residues. Trimming took 8 bases from V and 0 from J, leaving 19 bases between them. The CDR3 nucleotides are TGTGCCAGCTCAGACAGACCAGCAGGAGTGAACACTGAAGCTTTCTTT. It translates to CASSDRPAGVNTEAFF.

This clonotype was found once. The genes are TRBV6-2 or TRBV6-3 and TRBJ1-2; 7 positions agree with TRBD1. The J segment lost 3 bases and the V segment lost 6 bases, leaving 13 bases of the junction unmatched. The CDR3 covers 16 residues. Germline V gene data show CDR1 as MNHEY and CDR2 as SVGEGT. CDR3 loop: CASSRFEGQADYGYTF. The CDR3 DNA reads TGTGCCAGCAGCCGATTCGAAGGACAGGCCGACTATGGCTACACCTTC.

The chain combines TRBV29-1 with TRBJ1-4, with no clear D. The length of the CDR3 is 16 residues. The germline gives CDR1 SQVTM, CDR2 ANQGSEA. Trimming removed 3 bases from V and 0 bases from J, with 14 bases in between. The CDR3 loop is CSVEWQSTATNEKLFF. Written as DNA, the CDR3 is TGCAGCGTTGAGTGGCAGTCAACGGCAACTAATGAAAAACTGTTTTTT.

This clonotype was detected a few times. The chain combines TRBV18 with TRBJ2-1; TRBD2 aligns across 14 bases. CDR1 is KGHSH, CDR2 LQKENI, per germline. V was clipped by 5 bases and J by 0 bases; unmatched bases: 9. This CDR3 has 19 amino acids. This chain's CDR3 is CASSTSGTSGRDSYNEQFF. The CDR3 DNA is TGTGCCAGCTCAACATCCGGGACTAGCGGGAGAGACTCCTACAATGAGCAGTTCTTC. Drawing the rest from reference TRBV18 and TRBJ2-1, the complete variable domain is NAGVMQNPRHLVRRRGQEARLRCSPMKGHSHVYWYRQLPEEGLKFMVYLQKENIIDESGMPKERFSAEFPKEGPSILRIQQVVRGDSAAYFCASSTSGTSGRDSYNEQFFGPGTRLTVL.

The rearrangement links TRBV7-8 to TRBJ2-5; 9 bases line up with TRBD1. This CDR3 contains 15 residues. Germline V gene lookup returns CDR1 SGHVS and CDR2 FQNEAQ. V gave up 5 bases and J gave up 4 bases; unmatched junction bases: 8. The CDR3 here is CASSAVGQGIETQYF. CDR3 sequence (DNA): TGTGCCAGCAGCGCCGTAGGACAGGGGATAGAGACCCAGTACTTC.

The chain uses TRBV14 and TRBJ2-1; weak D call: TRBD1 (6 bases). Germline assignment: CDR1 SGHDN and CDR2 FVKESK. The CDR3 runs to 12 residues. The V end lost 1 base, the J end lost 10 bases, and 8 bases lay between the germline ends. The CDR3 sequence: CASSQVGGEQFF. For the CDR3, the DNA is TGTGCCAGCAGCCAAGTTGGGGGCGAGCAGTTCTTC.

J is TRBJ2-3 and V is TRBV7-9; D uncertain. This CDR3 comprises 14 residues. Trimming stripped 1 base from V and 4 bases from J, with 9 bases between. Germline V gives CDR1 SEHNR, CDR2 FQNEAQ (reference sequence). In nucleotides, the CDR3 is TGTGCCAGCAGCTTAGGCGGTGCGTCAGATACGCAGTATTTT. This codes for CASSLGGASDTQYF. The variable domain in full, with the rest retrieved from reference TRBV7-9 and TRBJ2-3, is DTGVSQNPRHKITKRGQNVTFRCDPISEHNRLYWYRQTLGQGPEFLTYFQNEAQLEKSRLLSDRFSAERPKGSFSTLEIQRTEQGDSAMYLCASSLGGASDTQYFGPGTRLTVL.

The chain carries TRBV5-1 and TRBJ2-6; D is ambiguous. Germline V CDR1 and CDR2: SGHRS, YFSETQ. V was cut by 0 bases and J by 0 bases, with 13 bases left in between. This CDR3 has 18 residues. In DNA form, the CDR3 reads TGCGCCAGCAGCTTGGACCGTTATACAGCCTCTGGGGCCAACGTCCTGACTTTC. Translation: CASSLDRYTASGANVLTF. Full variable domain (missing parts from reference TRBV5-1 and TRBJ2-6): KAGVTQTPRYLIKTRGQQVTLSCSPISGHRSVSWYQQTPGQGLQFLFEYFSETQRNKGNFPGRFSGRQFSNSRSEMNVSTLELGDSALYLCASSLDRYTASGANVLTFGAGSRLTVL.

This clonotype was seen a few times. The CDR3 nucleotides read TGCAGCGTTGGCTCAGGGAACTATGGCTACACCTTC. It is translated as CSVGSGNYGYTF. The rearrangement uses TRBV29-1 and TRBJ1-2; maybe TRBD1 (5 bases). CDR1 is SQVTM and CDR2 is ANQGSEA in the germline V gene. The CDR3 consists of 12 residues. V gave up 4 bases and J gave up 2 bases, with 8 bases separating them.

V gene TRBV7-8 combines with J gene TRBJ2-2, with 16 bases lining up with TRBD2. The CDR3 consists of 18 residues. V shed 4 bases and J 1 base; nucleotides not matched to a gene: 3. Germline V CDR1 and CDR2: SGHVS, FQNEAQ. As DNA, the CDR3 is TGTGCCAGCAGCTCGGGGACTAGCGGGAGGGGGAACACCGGGGAGCTGTTTTTT. As protein: CASSSGTSGRGNTGELFF.

The rearrangement links TRBV7-2 to TRBJ2-1; no definite D call. The CDR3 length is 16 residues. V was shortened by 1 base and J by 2 bases, with 12 bases between the two germline ends. Germline-derived CDR1 and CDR2 are SGHTA and FQGNSA. The CDR3 coding sequence is TGTGCCAGCAGCTTAGTGCAAGCAGCCGCCTACAATGAGCAGTTCTTC. It codes for CASSLVQAAAYNEQFF.

The CDR3 reads CASSFTGRGQETQYF. The CDR3 bases are TGTGCCAGCAGTTTTACCGGCCGGGGCCAAGAGACCCAGTACTTC. This rearrangement joins TRBV27 to TRBJ2-5; D is perhaps TRBD2 (5 bases). The germline V gene encodes CDR1 MNHEY and CDR2 SMNVEV (reference sequence). CDR3 length equals 15 residues. The ends were cut back, 3 bases at V and 1 base at J, with 12 bases in the middle.

This clonotype was counted a single time. The rearrangement links TRBV12-3 or TRBV12-4 to TRBJ2-1; 7 nucleotides align to TRBD2. The DNA matches TRBJ2-7 better at its end, which makes the J call doubtful. CDR3 length: 15 amino acids. This CDR3 is CASSFVAGAYNEQYF. The CDR3 nucleotides are TGTGCCAGCAGTTTCGTAGCGGGTGCCTACAATGAGCAGTACTTC.

The rearrangement links TRBV9 to TRBJ2-7; the match to TRBD2 covers 9 bases. The J segment lost 7 bases and the V segment lost 0 bases, leaving 8 bases of the junction unmatched. Germline values: CDR1 SGDLS, CDR2 YYNGEE. The CDR3 extends over 15 amino acids. This chain's CDR3 is CASSVGLAVAGEQYF. The CDR3 nucleotides are TGTGCCAGCAGCGTAGGACTAGCGGTAGCAGGAGAGCAGTACTTC.

The V gene is TRBV11-2, the J gene TRBJ2-1; no clear D. V gave up 1 base and J gave up 8 bases, with 15 bases separating them. The germline CDR1 and CDR2 sequences are SGHAT and FQNNGV. CDR3 size: 15 residues. The CDR3 nucleotides read TGTGCCAGCAGCTTAGCTCGAGCGTCATCGGATGAGCAGTTCTTC. It encodes CASSLARASSDEQFF.

This rearrangement joins TRBV5-1 to TRBJ2-3, with D possibly being TRBD1 (5 bases). V was shortened by 1 base and J by 3 bases, with 9 bases between the two germline ends. The CDR3 consists of 14 residues. Germline V CDR1 and CDR2: SGHRS, YFSETQ. The CDR3 DNA reads TGCGCCAGCAGCTTGAGCAGGGAAACAGATACGCAGTATTTT. Residues: CASSLSRETDTQYF.

This rearrangement joins TRBV20-1 to TRBJ2-5, with TRBD1 matching 9 bases. The last part of the DNA fits TRBJ2-7 better; the J call may be wrong. Germline CDR1 and CDR2: DFQATT and SNEGSKA (reference sequence). The CDR3 is 16 amino acids. CDR3 sequence (DNA): TGCAGTGCTAGTCCTCCCGTGGGACAGGGTGTCCACGAGCAGTACTTC. Encoded protein: CSASPPVGQGVHEQYF.